This entry concerns a single TCR beta chain. The PCR made use of 60 Vbeta and 13 Jbeta primers. Repertoires were generated with immunoSEQ multiplex PCR, while TCRdb's copy carries only in-frame clones and drops some. In the table there are roughly 49,000 clones, roughly four fifths of which are singletons. The CDR3 contains 12 residues. CDR1 is MNHEY, CDR2 SMNVEV, per germline (reference sequence). The V end lost 3 bases, the J end lost 5 bases, and 4 bases lay between the germline ends. The data stem from a study of cytomegalovirus exposure and HLA in healthy donors. Sequencing was done on a sample of PBMCs. This clonotype was obtained from a woman in her forties in good health and CMV-seropositive. The V gene is TRBV27, the J gene TRBJ2-2; D remains unclear. DNA of the CDR3: TGTGCCAGCAGTTTCGGGACCGGGGAGCTGTTTTTT. Translated, it gives CASSFGTGELFF.